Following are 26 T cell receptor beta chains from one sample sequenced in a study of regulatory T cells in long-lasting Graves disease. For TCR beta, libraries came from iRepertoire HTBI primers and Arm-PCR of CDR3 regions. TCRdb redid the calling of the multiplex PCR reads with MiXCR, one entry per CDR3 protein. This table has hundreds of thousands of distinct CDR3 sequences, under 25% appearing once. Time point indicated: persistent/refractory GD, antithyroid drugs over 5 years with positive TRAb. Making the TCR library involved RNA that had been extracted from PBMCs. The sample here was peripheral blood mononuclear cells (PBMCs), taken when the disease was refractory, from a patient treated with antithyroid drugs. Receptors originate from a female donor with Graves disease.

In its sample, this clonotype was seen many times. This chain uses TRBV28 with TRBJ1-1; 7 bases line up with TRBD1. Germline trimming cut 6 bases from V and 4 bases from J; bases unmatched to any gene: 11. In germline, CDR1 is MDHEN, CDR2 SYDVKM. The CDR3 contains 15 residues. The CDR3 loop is CASSQTGDGSTEAFF. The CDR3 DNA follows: TGTGCCAGCAGCCAAACAGGGGACGGGAGCACTGAAGCTTTCTTT.

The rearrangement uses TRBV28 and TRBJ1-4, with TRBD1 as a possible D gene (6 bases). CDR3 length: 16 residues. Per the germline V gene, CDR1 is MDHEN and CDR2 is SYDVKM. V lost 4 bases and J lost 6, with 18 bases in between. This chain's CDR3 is CASSYTGIGSDEKLFF. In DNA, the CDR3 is TGTGCCAGCAGTTATACAGGGATCGGAAGTGATGAAAAACTGTTTTTT.

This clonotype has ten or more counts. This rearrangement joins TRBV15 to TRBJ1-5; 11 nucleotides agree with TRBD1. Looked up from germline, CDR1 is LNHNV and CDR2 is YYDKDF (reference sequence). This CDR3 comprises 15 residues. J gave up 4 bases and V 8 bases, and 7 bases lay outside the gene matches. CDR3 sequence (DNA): TGTGCCACCCACGACGGACAGGGGGCGAATCAGCCCCAGCATTTT. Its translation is CATHDGQGANQPQHF.

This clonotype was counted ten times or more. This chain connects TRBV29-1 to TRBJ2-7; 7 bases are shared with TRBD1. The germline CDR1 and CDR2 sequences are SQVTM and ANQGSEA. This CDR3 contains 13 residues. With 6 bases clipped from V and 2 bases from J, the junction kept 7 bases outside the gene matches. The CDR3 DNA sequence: TGCAGCGTGGCCGGGACAGCGACCTACGAGCAGTACTTC. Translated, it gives CSVAGTATYEQYF.

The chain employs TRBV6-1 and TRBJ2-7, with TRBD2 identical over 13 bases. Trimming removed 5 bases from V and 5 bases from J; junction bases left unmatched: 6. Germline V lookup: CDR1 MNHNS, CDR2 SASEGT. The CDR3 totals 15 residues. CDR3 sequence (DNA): TGTGCCAGCAGTCAACTAGCGGGAGGGCCCCACGAGCAGTACTTC. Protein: CASSQLAGGPHEQYF.

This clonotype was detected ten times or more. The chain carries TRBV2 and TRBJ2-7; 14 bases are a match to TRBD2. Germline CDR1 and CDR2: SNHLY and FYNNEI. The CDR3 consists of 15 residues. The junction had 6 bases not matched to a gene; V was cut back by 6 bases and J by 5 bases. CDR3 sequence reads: CASRTSGRAIHEQYF. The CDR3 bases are TGTGCCAGCAGGACTAGCGGGAGGGCCATCCACGAGCAGTACTTC.

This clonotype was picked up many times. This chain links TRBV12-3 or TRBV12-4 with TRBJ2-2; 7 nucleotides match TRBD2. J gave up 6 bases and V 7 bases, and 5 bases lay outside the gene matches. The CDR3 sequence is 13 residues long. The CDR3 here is CASTRTRSGELFF. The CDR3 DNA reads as TGTGCCAGCACCCGGACTAGGTCCGGGGAGCTGTTTTTT.

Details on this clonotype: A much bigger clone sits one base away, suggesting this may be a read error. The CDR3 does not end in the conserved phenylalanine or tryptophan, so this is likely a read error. In DNA form, the CDR3 reads TGTGCCAGCAGACCGGGTGGAACCCAGGAGGGCTACACCCTC. Encoded protein: CASRPGGTQEGYTL. This chain links TRBV2 with TRBJ1-2, with D uncertain. The germline gives CDR1 SNHLY, CDR2 FYNNEI. This CDR3 contains 14 residues. V was pared by 6 bases and J by 8 bases, with 19 bases between.

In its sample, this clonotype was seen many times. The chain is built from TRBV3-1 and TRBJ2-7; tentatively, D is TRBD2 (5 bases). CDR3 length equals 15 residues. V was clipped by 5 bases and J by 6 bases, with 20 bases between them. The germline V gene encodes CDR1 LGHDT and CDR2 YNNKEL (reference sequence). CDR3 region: CASSNLSRGLGEQYF. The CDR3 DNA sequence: TGTGCCAGCAGCAACCTCTCGCGCGGGCTTGGCGAGCAGTACTTC.

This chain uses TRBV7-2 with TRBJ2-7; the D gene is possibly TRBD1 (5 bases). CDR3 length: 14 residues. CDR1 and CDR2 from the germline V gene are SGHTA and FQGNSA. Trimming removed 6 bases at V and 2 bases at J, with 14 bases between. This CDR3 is CASRQQVGTYEQYF. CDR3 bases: TGTGCCAGCAGACAACAGGTGGGGACCTACGAGCAGTACTTC. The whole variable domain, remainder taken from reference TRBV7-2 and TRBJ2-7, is GAGVSQSPSNKVTEKGKDVELRCDPISGHTALYWYRQSLGQGLEFLIYFQGNSAPDKSGLPSDRFSAERTGGSVSTLTIQRTQQEDSAVYLCASRQQVGTYEQYFGPGTRLTVT.

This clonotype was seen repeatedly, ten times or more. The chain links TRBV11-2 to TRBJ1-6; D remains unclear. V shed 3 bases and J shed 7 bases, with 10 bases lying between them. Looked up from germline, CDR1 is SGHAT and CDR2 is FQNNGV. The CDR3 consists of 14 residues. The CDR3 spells CASSFEGGNSPLHF. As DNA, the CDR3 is TGTGCCAGCAGCTTTGAAGGTGGAAATTCACCCCTCCACTTT.

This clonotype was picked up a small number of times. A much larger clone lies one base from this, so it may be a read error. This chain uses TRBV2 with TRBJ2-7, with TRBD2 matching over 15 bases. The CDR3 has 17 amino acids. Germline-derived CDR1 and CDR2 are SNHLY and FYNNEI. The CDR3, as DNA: TGTGCCAGCAGTGAGGGACTAGCGGGAGGAGTCAGCTACGGGCAGTACTTC. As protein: CASSEGLAGGVSYGQYF.

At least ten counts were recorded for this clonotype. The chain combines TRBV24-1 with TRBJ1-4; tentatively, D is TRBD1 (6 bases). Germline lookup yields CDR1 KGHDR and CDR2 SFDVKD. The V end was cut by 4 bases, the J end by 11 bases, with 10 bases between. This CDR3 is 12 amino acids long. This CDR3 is CATSDPGQKLFF. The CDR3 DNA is TGTGCCACCAGTGACCCTGGACAGAAACTGTTTTTT.

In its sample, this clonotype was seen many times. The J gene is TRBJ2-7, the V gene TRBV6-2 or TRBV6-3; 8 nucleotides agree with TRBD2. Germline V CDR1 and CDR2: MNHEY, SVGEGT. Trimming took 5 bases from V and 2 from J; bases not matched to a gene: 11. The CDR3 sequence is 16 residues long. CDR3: CASSDGLAYAPYEQYF. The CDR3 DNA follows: TGTGCCAGCAGTGATGGACTAGCCTATGCCCCCTACGAGCAGTACTTC.

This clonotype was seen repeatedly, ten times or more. CDR3: CASSEYGGQVDGYTF. The CDR3 DNA reads TGTGCCAGCAGTGAATACGGGGGGCAAGTCGACGGCTACACCTTC. This chain links TRBV25-1 with TRBJ1-2, with D possibly being TRBD1 (6 bases). Trimming left V 0 bases short and J 8 bases short, with 16 bases between. CDR1 and CDR2 from the germline V gene are MGHDK and SYGVNS. The CDR3 totals 15 residues.

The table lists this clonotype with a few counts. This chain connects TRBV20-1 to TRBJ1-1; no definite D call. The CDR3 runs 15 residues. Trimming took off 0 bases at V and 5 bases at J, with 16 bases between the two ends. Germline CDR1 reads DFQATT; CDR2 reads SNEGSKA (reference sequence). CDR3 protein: CSARDLIVVETEAFF. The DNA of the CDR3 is TGCAGTGCTAGAGATCTGATTGTGGTTGAGACTGAAGCTTTCTTT.

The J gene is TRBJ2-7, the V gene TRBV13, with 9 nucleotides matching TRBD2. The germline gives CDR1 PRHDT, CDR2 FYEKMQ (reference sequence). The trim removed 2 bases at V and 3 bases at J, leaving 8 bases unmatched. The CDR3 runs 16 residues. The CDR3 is CASSLSLSGRYYEQYF. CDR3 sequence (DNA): TGTGCCAGCAGCTTAAGTTTGAGCGGGAGGTACTACGAGCAGTACTTC.

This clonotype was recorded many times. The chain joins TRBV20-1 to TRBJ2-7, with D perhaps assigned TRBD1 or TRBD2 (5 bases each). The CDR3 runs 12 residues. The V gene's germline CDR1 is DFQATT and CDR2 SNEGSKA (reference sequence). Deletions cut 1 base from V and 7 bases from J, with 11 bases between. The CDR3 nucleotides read TGCAGTGCTAGAGCGGGACCTACGGAGCAGTACTTC. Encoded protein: CSARAGPTEQYF.

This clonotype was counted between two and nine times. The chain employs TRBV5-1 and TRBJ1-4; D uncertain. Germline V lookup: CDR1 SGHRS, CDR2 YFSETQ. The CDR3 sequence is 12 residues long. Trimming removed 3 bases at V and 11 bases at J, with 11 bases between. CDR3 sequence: CASSSPEEKLFF. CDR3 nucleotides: TGCGCCAGCAGCTCTCCGGAAGAGAAACTGTTTTTT. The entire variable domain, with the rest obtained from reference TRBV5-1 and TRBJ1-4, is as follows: KAGVTQTPRYLIKTRGQQVTLSCSPISGHRSVSWYQQTPGQGLQFLFEYFSETQRNKGNFPGRFSGRQFSNSRSEMNVSTLELGDSALYLCASSSPEEKLFFGSGTQLSVL.

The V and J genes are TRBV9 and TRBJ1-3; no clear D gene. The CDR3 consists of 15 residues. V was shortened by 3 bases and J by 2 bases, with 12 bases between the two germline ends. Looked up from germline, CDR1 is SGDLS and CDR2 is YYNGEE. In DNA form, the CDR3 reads TGTGCCAGCAGCGCCTACGGCCCAGCTGGAAACACCATATATTTT. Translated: CASSAYGPAGNTIYF.

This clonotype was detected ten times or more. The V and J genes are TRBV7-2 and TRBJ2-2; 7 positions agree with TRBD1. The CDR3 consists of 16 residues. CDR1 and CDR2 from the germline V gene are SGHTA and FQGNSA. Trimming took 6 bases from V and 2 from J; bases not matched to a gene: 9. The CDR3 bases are TGTGCCAGCAGACCTTGGGGGACAGTTAACACCGGGGAGCTGTTTTTT. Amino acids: CASRPWGTVNTGELFF.

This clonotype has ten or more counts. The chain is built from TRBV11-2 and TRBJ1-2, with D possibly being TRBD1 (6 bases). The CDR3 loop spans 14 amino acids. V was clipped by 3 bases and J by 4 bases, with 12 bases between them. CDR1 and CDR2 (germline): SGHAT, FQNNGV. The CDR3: CASSLDSQPYGYTF. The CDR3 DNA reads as TGTGCCAGCAGCTTGGACAGCCAGCCCTATGGCTACACCTTC.

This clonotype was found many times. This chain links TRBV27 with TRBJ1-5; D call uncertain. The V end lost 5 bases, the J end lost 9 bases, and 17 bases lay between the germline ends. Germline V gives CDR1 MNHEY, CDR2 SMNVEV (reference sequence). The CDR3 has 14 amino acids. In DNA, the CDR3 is TGTGCCAGCAGTGTCCACAGTGGACGTGGGCCCCAGCATTTT. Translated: CASSVHSGRGPQHF.

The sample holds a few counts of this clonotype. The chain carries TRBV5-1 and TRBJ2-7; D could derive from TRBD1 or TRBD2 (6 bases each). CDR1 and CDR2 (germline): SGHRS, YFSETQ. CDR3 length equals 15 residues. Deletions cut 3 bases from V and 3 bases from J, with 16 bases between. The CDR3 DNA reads TGCGCCAGCAGCTCACAGGGAGGACTTCGCTACGAGCAGTACTTC. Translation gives CASSSQGGLRYEQYF. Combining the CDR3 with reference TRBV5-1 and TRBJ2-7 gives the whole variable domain KAGVTQTPRYLIKTRGQQVTLSCSPISGHRSVSWYQQTPGQGLQFLFEYFSETQRNKGNFPGRFSGRQFSNSRSEMNVSTLELGDSALYLCASSSQGGLRYEQYFGPGTRLTVT.

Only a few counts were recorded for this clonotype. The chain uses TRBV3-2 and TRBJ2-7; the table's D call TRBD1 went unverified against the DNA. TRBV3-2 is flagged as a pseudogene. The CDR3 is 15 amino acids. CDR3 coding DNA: TGTGCCAGCAGCCAACCCCCTGACAGGGCCCACGAGCAGTACTTC. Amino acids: CASSQPPDRAHEQYF.

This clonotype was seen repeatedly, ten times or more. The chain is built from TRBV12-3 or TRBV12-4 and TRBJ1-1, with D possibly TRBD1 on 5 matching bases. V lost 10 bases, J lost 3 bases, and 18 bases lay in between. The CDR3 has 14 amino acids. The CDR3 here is CATISTGYYTEAFF. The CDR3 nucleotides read TGTGCCACGATAAGTACAGGTTACTACACTGAAGCTTTCTTT.